The 32 T cell receptor beta chains below all came from one sample that was sequenced in a study of shared clonotypes between healthy human individuals. Profiling relied on immunoSEQ multiplex PCR, and the TCRdb table lists in-frame clones only, not all of them. The table shows around 300,000 clones, with 87% occurring only once. What was sequenced was memory CD8+ T cells sorted from blood. Specified subset: CD45RO+ cells pooled with CCR7-negative TemRA cells. The receptors here all came from a man aged 18 to 35 in good health.

The gene calls are TRBV9 and TRBJ2-3, with D unresolved. This CDR3 spans 13 amino acids. V was cut by 0 bases and J by 4 bases, with 6 bases left in between. CDR1 is SGDLS and CDR2 is YYNGEE in the germline V gene. This chain's CDR3 is CASSVAAADTQYF. The CDR3 nucleotides are TGTGCCAGCAGCGTAGCGGCTGCAGATACGCAGTATTTT.

This chain links TRBV9 with TRBJ2-7, with TRBD2 identical over 8 bases. Germline CDR1 reads SGDLS; CDR2 reads YYNGEE. CDR3 length: 15 amino acids. Trimming took 0 bases from V and 3 from J; bases not matched to a gene: 5. CDR3 in amino acids: CASSVESGSYYEQYF. The CDR3 DNA sequence: TGTGCCAGCAGCGTAGAGAGCGGGAGTTACTACGAGCAGTACTTC.

This chain connects TRBV13 to TRBJ2-7, with TRBD2 identical over 8 bases. Per the germline V gene, CDR1 is PRHDT and CDR2 is FYEKMQ (reference sequence). CDR3 length: 16 amino acids. Trimming took 2 bases from V and 3 from J; bases not matched to a gene: 9. The CDR3 region is CASSLKNGRGVYEQYF. CDR3 nucleotides: TGTGCCAGCAGCTTAAAAAATGGGCGGGGGGTCTACGAGCAGTACTTC.

V usage is TRBV10-3 and J usage is TRBJ2-7; D not resolved. The CDR3 sequence is 14 residues long. V dropped 0 bases and J dropped 3 bases, with 9 bases sitting between them. CDR1 and CDR2 from the germline V gene are ENHRY and SYGVKD. CDR3 coding DNA: TGTGCCATCAGTGAGTCCAGCGTCTACTACGAGCAGTACTTC. Residues: CAISESSVYYEQYF.

The chain couples TRBV6-6 to TRBJ2-1; D is undetermined. With 3 bases removed from V and 8 bases from J, the gap between germline ends came to 11 bases. Germline V CDR1 and CDR2: MNHNY, SVGAGI (reference sequence). CDR3 size: 13 residues. Written as DNA, the CDR3 is TGTGCCAGCAGTTATCTAAAGAACGATGAGCAGTTCTTC. Translated: CASSYLKNDEQFF.

The gene calls are TRBV27 and TRBJ2-5; D call uncertain. Germline CDR1 MNHEY, CDR2 SMNVEV (reference sequence). V was shortened by 8 bases and J by 4 bases, with 17 bases between the two germline ends. There are 14 residues in the CDR3. The CDR3 DNA follows: TGTGCCAGCTCCCCGTTTGAGGATGGAGAGACCCAGTACTTC. Encoded protein: CASSPFEDGETQYF.

This chain joins TRBV10-1 and TRBJ2-2, with 7 positions matching TRBD1. Trimming took 0 bases from V and 2 from J; bases not matched to a gene: 9. The germline V gene has CDR1 WNHNN and CDR2 SYGVQD (reference sequence). This CDR3 spans 18 amino acids. Here the CDR3 DNA reads TGCGCCAGCAGTGAGTCGACTCGCAGGGGGAGAAACACCGGGGAGCTGTTTTTT. It translates to CASSESTRRGRNTGELFF.

V and J are TRBV30 and TRBJ2-1; D uncertain. The CDR3 has 13 residues. Trimming cost V 8 bases and J 3 bases, with 14 bases left between them. CDR1 GTSNPN and CDR2 SVGIG come from the germline V gene (reference sequence). The CDR3 DNA is TGTGCCGGAGAGTGGACCGACTACAATGAGCAGTTCTTC. As protein: CAGEWTDYNEQFF.

This chain links TRBV13 with TRBJ2-3; no reliable D call. The germline V gene encodes CDR1 PRHDT and CDR2 FYEKMQ (reference sequence). The CDR3 extends over 13 amino acids. Trimming removed 5 bases at V and 2 bases at J, with 8 bases between. For the CDR3, the DNA is TGTGCCAGCAGCCCTGACTCCACAGATACGCAGTATTTT. As protein: CASSPDSTDTQYF.

This clone was observed at least ten times. This chain links TRBV11-2 with TRBJ2-7; D may be TRBD2 (6 bases). V shed 5 bases and J shed 5 bases, with 10 bases lying between them. The CDR3 runs to 12 residues. Germline V lookup: CDR1 SGHAT, CDR2 FQNNGV. In nucleotides, the CDR3 is TGTGCCAGCAGCCGGGGGAAAAACGAGCAGTACTTC. This sequence encodes CASSRGKNEQYF. The full variable domain, completed using reference TRBV11-2 and TRBJ2-7, is EAGVAQSPRYKIIEKRQSVAFWCNPISGHATLYWYQQILGQGPKLLIQFQNNGVVDDSQLPKDRFSAERLKGVDSTLKIQPAKLEDSAVYLCASSRGKNEQYFGPGTRLTVT.

A single count supports this clone. The chain links TRBV5-6 to TRBJ2-7; 8 bases match TRBD2. There are 13 residues in the CDR3. Trimming at V came to 4 bases and at J to 2 bases, leaving 2 bases not matched to a gene. The germline V gene encodes CDR1 SGHDT and CDR2 YYEEEE. CDR3 nucleotides: TGTGCCAGCAGCGCGACTAGCGCCTACGAGCAGTACTTC. It codes for CASSATSAYEQYF.

The V call is TRBV7-9, the J call TRBJ2-5, with a weak D call TRBD1 (6 bases). Trimming pared 5 bases from V and 3 bases from J, leaving 13 bases between. The germline CDR1 and CDR2 sequences are SEHNR and FQNEAQ (reference sequence). The CDR3 spans 14 residues. The CDR3 region is CASSLVGGKETQYF. The DNA of the CDR3 is TGTGCCAGCAGCCTAGTAGGGGGAAAAGAGACCCAGTACTTC.

The chain couples TRBV6-1 to TRBJ2-7, with no clear D. The germline CDR1 and CDR2 sequences are MNHNS and SASEGT. Trimming shortened V by 0 bases and J by 3 bases, and 6 bases separated the two germline ends. This CDR3 is 13 amino acids long. The DNA of the CDR3 is TGTGCCAGCAGTGAAGCGTATAACTACGAGCAGTACTTC. Its translation: CASSEAYNYEQYF.

The chain joins TRBV27 to TRBJ1-2, with D maybe TRBD1 (5 bases). CDR3 length equals 14 residues. Germline CDR1 is MNHEY and CDR2 is SMNVEV (reference sequence). Trimming removed 3 bases at V and 2 bases at J, with 10 bases between. The CDR3 here is CASSLGRENYGYTF. CDR3 DNA: TGTGCCAGCAGTTTGGGCAGGGAAAACTATGGCTACACCTTC.

The chain links TRBV10-2 to TRBJ2-7; 8 bases line up with TRBD1. This CDR3 region has 13 residues. Germline trimming cut 6 bases from V and 3 bases from J; bases unmatched to any gene: 4. The germline V gene has CDR1 WSHSY and CDR2 SAAADI. The chain's CDR3 is CASRKDRGYEQYF. DNA of the CDR3: TGCGCCAGCAGAAAAGACAGGGGCTACGAGCAGTACTTC.

This chain connects TRBV5-1 to TRBJ1-1; 7 positions agree with TRBD1. The CDR3 is 17 amino acids. After removal of 4 bases from V and 6 bases from J, the junction contained 18 bases not matched to a gene. Germline CDR1 is SGHRS and CDR2 is YFSETQ. CDR3 nucleotides: TGCGCCAGCAGCAAGGCTGAGACAGGGAGAGTTTCGGCTGAAGCTTTCTTT. Protein sequence: CASSKAETGRVSAEAFF.

The chain has TRBV11-1 and TRBJ2-1, with a possible D match to TRBD2 (6 bases). Trimming removed 3 bases at V and 8 bases at J, with 8 bases between. Germline CDR1 SGHAT, CDR2 FQDESV (reference sequence). The length of the CDR3 is 12 residues. CDR3 in DNA: TGTGCCAGCAGCTTGGGGGGAGATGAGCAGTTCTTC. It translates to CASSLGGDEQFF.

The chain employs TRBV5-4 and TRBJ2-7; D not resolved. CDR1 and CDR2 (germline): SGHNT, YYREEE (reference sequence). The CDR3 runs to 13 residues. V lost 4 bases, J lost 3 bases, and 11 bases lay in between. CDR3 nucleotide sequence: TGTGCCAGCAGCCCCGGACCGATCTACGAGCAGTACTTC. Its protein product is CASSPGPIYEQYF.

The chain recombines TRBV7-9 with TRBJ2-7; unclear D gene. The ends were cut back, 5 bases at V and 0 bases at J, with 14 bases in the middle. Per germline, CDR1 SEHNR and CDR2 FQNEAQ (reference sequence). This CDR3 contains 15 residues. The CDR3 bases are TGTGCCAGCAGCCCCCCACACCAAACCTCCTACGAGCAGTACTTC. Encoded protein: CASSPPHQTSYEQYF.

The genes are TRBV6-5 and TRBJ2-1; D call uncertain. CDR1 is MNHEY and CDR2 is SVGAGI in the germline V gene. The CDR3 contains 15 residues. V was pared by 1 base and J by 1 base, with 8 bases between. This chain's CDR3 is CASSYLPSSYNEQFF. DNA for the CDR3: TGTGCCAGCAGTTACTTGCCTAGTTCCTACAATGAGCAGTTCTTC.

The chain has TRBV27 and TRBJ2-1, with TRBD2 matching over 7 bases. The V segment lost 5 bases and the J segment 0 bases; nucleotides outside the gene matches: 7. Germline loops: CDR1 MNHEY, CDR2 SMNVEV (reference sequence). The CDR3 totals 16 residues. The CDR3 bases are TGTGCCAGCAGTACTAGCGCCGAAAGCTCCTACAATGAGCAGTTCTTC. Protein: CASSTSAESSYNEQFF.

V gene TRBV7-9 combines with J gene TRBJ2-5; unclear D gene. V was shortened by 4 bases and J by 5 bases, with 17 bases between the two germline ends. From germline, CDR1 is SEHNR and CDR2 FQNEAQ (reference sequence). This CDR3 has 15 amino acids. The CDR3 is CASSSEYSSQETQYF. The CDR3 DNA is TGTGCCAGCAGCTCCGAATACTCCAGTCAGGAGACCCAGTACTTC. Filled out from reference TRBV7-9 and TRBJ2-5, the complete variable domain reads DTGVSQNPRHKITKRGQNVTFRCDPISEHNRLYWYRQTLGQGPEFLTYFQNEAQLEKSRLLSDRFSAERPKGSFSTLEIQRTEQGDSAMYLCASSSEYSSQETQYFGPGTRLLVL.

This clone was picked up many times. V and J are TRBV6-1 and TRBJ1-2, with 7 bases matching TRBD1. The germline V gene encodes CDR1 MNHNS and CDR2 SASEGT. The CDR3 length is 15 residues. Trimming took 1 base from V and 4 from J; bases not matched to a gene: 6. CDR3 region: CASSEVGQPTYGYTF. The CDR3 DNA reads as TGTGCCAGCAGTGAAGTGGGACAGCCGACCTATGGCTACACCTTC.

With respect to this clone: One end of the junction does not line up with germline, which may come from a read error. This sample includes further DNA sequences coding for the same CDR3. The chain's CDR3 is CASRNQAPHTEAFF. CDR3 nucleotides: TGTGCCAGCAGGAACCAGGCACCACACACTGAGGCTTTCTTT. V is TRBV6-5 and J is TRBJ1-1, with D hard to call. Germline V CDR1 and CDR2: MNHEY, SVGAGI. CDR3 size: 14 residues.

This clone was observed many times. The gene calls are TRBV14 and TRBJ2-7; 9 nucleotides align to TRBD1. With V trimmed by 2 bases and J by 5 bases, 13 bases remained unmatched. Germline lookup yields CDR1 SGHDN and CDR2 FVKESK. This CDR3 has 17 residues. This chain's CDR3 is CASSQNTGGVHGHEQYF. The CDR3 bases are TGTGCCAGCAGCCAAAATACAGGGGGCGTACACGGCCACGAGCAGTACTTC.

V is TRBV4-1 and J is TRBJ2-1; D remains unclear. CDR3 length: 17 amino acids. From germline, CDR1 is MGHRA and CDR2 YSYEKL. Trimming stripped 0 bases from V and 4 bases from J, with 16 bases between. CDR3 coding DNA: TGCGCCAGCAGCCAAGATGGCAGTTTCGAGGATTACAATGAGCAGTTCTTC. Residues: CASSQDGSFEDYNEQFF.

The gene calls are TRBV9 and TRBJ2-1; 11 positions agree with TRBD2. This CDR3 spans 18 amino acids. Trimming took 0 bases from V and 1 from J; bases not matched to a gene: 6. CDR1 and CDR2 from the germline V gene are SGDLS and YYNGEE. For the CDR3, the DNA is TGTGCCAGCAGCGTAGTTGGGACTAGCGGCGTTTCCTACAATGAGCAGTTCTTC. It encodes CASSVVGTSGVSYNEQFF.

This clone showed up just once. This rearrangement joins TRBV25-1 to TRBJ2-7; possible D gene TRBD1, 6 bases. Looked up from germline, CDR1 is MGHDK and CDR2 is SYGVNS. V lost 5 bases to trimming and J lost 3 bases, with 11 bases between them. CDR3 length equals 13 residues. CDR3: CASSPGEDYEQYF. DNA of the CDR3: TGTGCCAGCAGTCCAGGGGAAGACTACGAGCAGTACTTC.

Worth noting for this clone: This same CDR3 is encoded by further DNA sequences in the sample. The gene calls are TRBV11-2 and TRBJ2-7; 9 bases align to TRBD2. Germline trimming cut 1 base from V and 3 bases from J; bases unmatched to any gene: 4. Germline V gives CDR1 SGHAT, CDR2 FQNNGV. There are 15 residues in the CDR3. CDR3: CASSLGTSGLYEQYF. As DNA, the CDR3 is TGTGCCAGCAGCTTAGGAACTAGCGGGCTCTACGAGCAGTACTTC.

This chain connects TRBV5-1 to TRBJ2-7, with 12 bases that match TRBD2. Unmatched junction bases numbered 8, after V lost 3 bases and J lost 1 base. Germline loops: CDR1 SGHRS, CDR2 YFSETQ. The CDR3 length is 17 residues. CDR3 DNA: TGCGCCAGCAGCTGGTCTAGCGGGGGGGCCGCGTCCTACGAGCAGTACTTC. This encodes CASSWSSGGAASYEQYF. Full variable domain (missing parts from reference TRBV5-1 and TRBJ2-7): KAGVTQTPRYLIKTRGQQVTLSCSPISGHRSVSWYQQTPGQGLQFLFEYFSETQRNKGNFPGRFSGRQFSNSRSEMNVSTLELGDSALYLCASSWSSGGAASYEQYFGPGTRLTVT.

This chain uses TRBV5-6 with TRBJ1-5, with D possibly being TRBD1 (5 bases). This CDR3 contains 14 residues. Looked up from germline, CDR1 is SGHDT and CDR2 is YYEEEE. V was pared by 2 bases and J by 7 bases, with 13 bases between. CDR3: CASSLMMGEQPQHF. The CDR3 DNA sequence: TGTGCCAGCAGCTTAATGATGGGGGAACAGCCCCAGCATTTT.

The chain carries TRBV7-3 and TRBJ2-3, with 9 bases lining up with TRBD2. With V trimmed by 6 bases and J by 2 bases, 6 bases remained unmatched. This CDR3 has 15 amino acids. Germline CDR1 and CDR2: SGHTA and FQGTGA. Here the CDR3 reads CASSPSGASTDTQYF. The CDR3 DNA reads as TGTGCCAGCAGTCCTAGCGGGGCATCCACAGATACGCAGTATTTT.